The 20 T cell receptor beta chains presented below share a single source sample, sequenced in a study of shared clonotypes between healthy human individuals. The naive CD8 population came from CD45RO-negative cells selected for CCR7, without terminally differentiated effector memory CD45RA+ cells. Data came from immunoSEQ multiplex PCR; TCRdb stores just in-frame clones and leaves some out. The repertoire has 1.5 million to 2.5 million clones, over 85% of them found once; the top ten carry roughly 1%. Sequencing was carried out using naive CD8+ T cells sorted from blood. The receptors were sampled from a man between 18 and 29 years old in good health.

V usage is TRBV4-3 and J usage is TRBJ1-1, with TRBD1 matching 7 bases. After removal of 0 bases from V and 8 bases from J, the junction contained 9 bases not matched to a gene. The CDR3 length is 15 residues. The germline V gene has CDR1 LGHNA and CDR2 YSLEER. The CDR3 is CASSQERGLPGEAFF. DNA for the CDR3: TGCGCCAGCAGCCAAGAAAGGGGGCTTCCAGGAGAAGCTTTCTTT.

This clone was observed once. The rearrangement uses TRBV5-6 and TRBJ2-1; 7 nucleotides match TRBD1. Germline assignment: CDR1 SGHDT and CDR2 YYEEEE. The V segment lost 4 bases and the J segment 8 bases; nucleotides outside the gene matches: 12. This CDR3 region has 15 residues. CDR3 in amino acids: CASSHNLRGLDEQFF. The CDR3 DNA reads TGTGCCAGCAGCCACAATCTAAGGGGGCTCGATGAGCAGTTCTTC. The full variable domain, in which reference TRBV5-6 and TRBJ2-1 provide the parts outside the CDR3, is DAGVTQSPTHLIKTRGQQVTLRCSPKSGHDTVSWYQQALGQGPQFIFQYYEEEERQRGNFPDRFSGHQFPNYSSELNVNALLLGDSALYLCASSHNLRGLDEQFFGPGTRLTVL.

As regards this clone: Other DNA sequences in the same sample also yield this CDR3. V is TRBV28 and J is TRBJ2-6, with D unclear. Germline loops: CDR1 MDHEN, CDR2 SYDVKM. This CDR3 has 12 residues. The germline V and J ends were trimmed by 6 bases and 2 bases, with 2 bases remaining between them. The CDR3 reads CASRAGANVLTF. In DNA form, the CDR3 reads TGTGCCAGCAGAGCTGGGGCCAACGTCCTGACTTTC.

The chain is built from TRBV29-1 and TRBJ2-5, with no clear D. The CDR3 consists of 13 residues. V shed 3 bases and J shed 5 bases, with 13 bases lying between them. CDR1 is SQVTM, CDR2 ANQGSEA, per germline. The CDR3 coding sequence is TGCAGCGTTGATTCGCCTACTCCGGAGACCCAGTACTTC. Protein sequence: CSVDSPTPETQYF. Using reference TRBV29-1 and TRBJ2-5 for the parts outside the CDR3, the full variable domain is SAVISQKPSRDICQRGTSLTIQCQVDSQVTMMFWYRQQPGQSLTLIATANQGSEATYESGFVIDKFPISRPNLTFSTLTVSNMSPEDSSIYLCSVDSPTPETQYFGPGTRLLVL.

CDR3 in amino acids: CASSGSTNYGYTF. The DNA for the CDR3 is TGTGCCAGCAGTGGCAGCACTAACTATGGCTACACCTTC. This chain joins TRBV25-1 and TRBJ1-2; no clear D. CDR1 MGHDK and CDR2 SYGVNS come from the germline V gene. Trimming left V 4 bases short and J 0 bases short, with 6 bases between. The CDR3 totals 13 residues.

V usage is TRBV9 and J usage is TRBJ2-5; 8 nucleotides align to TRBD2. CDR1 SGDLS and CDR2 YYNGEE come from the germline V gene. The CDR3 is made up of 17 amino acids. With V trimmed by 3 bases and J by 5 bases, 15 bases remained unmatched. CDR3 residues: CASSGTSPNGGWETQYF. For the CDR3, the DNA is TGTGCCAGCAGCGGGACTAGCCCCAACGGTGGGTGGGAGACCCAGTACTTC. Filled out from reference TRBV9 and TRBJ2-5, the complete variable domain reads DSGVTQTPKHLITATGQRVTLRCSPRSGDLSVYWYQQSLDQGLQFLIQYYNGEERAKGNILERFSAQQFPDLHSELNLSSLELGDSALYFCASSGTSPNGGWETQYFGPGTRLLVL.

The chain uses TRBV4-2 and TRBJ2-5, with 12 bases matching TRBD2. V lost 1 base to trimming and J lost 7 bases; unmatched junction nucleotides: 10. The length of the CDR3 is 17 residues. The germline V gene has CDR1 LGHNA and CDR2 YNFKEQ. This chain's CDR3 is CASSQGASGGVLRTQYF. As DNA, the CDR3 is TGTGCCAGCAGCCAAGGAGCTAGCGGGGGGGTACTTCGGACCCAGTACTTC.

As to this clone: The sample holds other DNA sequences that translate to the same CDR3. This sequence joins TRBV27 and TRBJ1-2, with 10 bases matching TRBD1. The CDR3 is 15 amino acids. J gave up 0 bases and V 5 bases, and 3 bases lay outside the gene matches. Germline V lookup: CDR1 MNHEY, CDR2 SMNVEV (reference sequence). The CDR3 sequence is CASSPGQGANYGYTF. The CDR3 bases are TGTGCCAGCAGTCCCGGACAGGGGGCTAACTATGGCTACACCTTC.

V gene TRBV11-1 combines with J gene TRBJ2-7; 9 nucleotides match TRBD1. Germline V gene data show CDR1 as SGHAT and CDR2 as FQDESV (reference sequence). J gave up 6 bases and V 5 bases, and 2 bases lay outside the gene matches. The CDR3 loop spans 12 amino acids. The DNA of the CDR3 is TGTGCCAGCAGCCCGGGACAGGGCGAGCAGTACTTC. This gives the protein CASSPGQGEQYF.

The chain recombines TRBV29-1 with TRBJ2-7; a possible D gene is TRBD1 (5 bases). Germline CDR1 reads SQVTM; CDR2 reads ANQGSEA. V lost 4 bases, J lost 2 bases, and 18 bases lay in between. The CDR3 sequence is 15 residues long. CDR3 residues: CSVGGSTRDPYEQYF. CDR3 DNA sequence: TGCAGCGTTGGTGGATCCACCAGGGATCCCTACGAGCAGTACTTC.

This chain connects TRBV27 to TRBJ1-2; 9 nucleotides match TRBD1. Germline-derived CDR1 and CDR2 are MNHEY and SMNVEV (reference sequence). The CDR3 contains 13 residues. With 3 bases clipped from V and 8 bases from J, the junction kept 4 bases outside the gene matches. The CDR3 DNA sequence: TGTGCCAGCAGTTTGTCGACAGGGGGAGGCTACACCTTC. Protein product: CASSLSTGGGYTF.

The V and J genes are TRBV27 and TRBJ2-7; D may match TRBD1 or TRBD2 (5 bases each). The V gene lost 5 bases and the J gene lost 3 bases, with 20 bases spanning the gap. The CDR3 has 16 residues. Germline-derived CDR1 and CDR2 are MNHEY and SMNVEV (reference sequence). In nucleotides, the CDR3 is TGTGCCAGCAGTCGTGGGGGTGGGTATGAGGTCTACGAGCAGTACTTC. Its protein is CASSRGGGYEVYEQYF.

The chain carries TRBV29-1 and TRBJ2-7; TRBD1 matches at 7 bases. From germline, CDR1 is SQVTM and CDR2 ANQGSEA. This CDR3 region has 15 residues. V lost 1 base and J lost 2; bases outside the gene matches: 8. The CDR3 loop is CSVEGIQGPTYEQYF. The CDR3 region has the DNA TGCAGCGTTGAAGGGATACAGGGGCCAACCTACGAGCAGTACTTC.

The chain links TRBV4-2 to TRBJ1-3; D is possibly TRBD1 (6 bases). This CDR3 region has 14 residues. Between the trimmed V and J ends, which lost 1 base and 9 bases, there was a span of 13 bases. Per the germline V gene, CDR1 is LGHNA and CDR2 is YNFKEQ. The CDR3 region is CASSQGVGAFTIYF. For the CDR3, the DNA is TGTGCCAGCAGCCAAGGCGTGGGGGCGTTCACCATATATTTT.

The chain combines TRBV15 with TRBJ1-4; D uncertain. The germline gives CDR1 LNHNV, CDR2 YYDKDF (reference sequence). The V and J ends lost 5 bases and 5 bases respectively, with 18 bases between them. The length of the CDR3 is 16 residues. The CDR3 DNA follows: TGTGCCACCAGCGGTAGCTGGTCAGTGCCGAATGAAAAACTGTTTTTT. Protein product: CATSGSWSVPNEKLFF.

J is TRBJ2-3 and V is TRBV5-4; D not resolved. Germline CDR1 is SGHNT and CDR2 is YYREEE (reference sequence). Trimming removed 0 bases from V and 1 base from J, with 6 bases in between. The CDR3 runs to 14 residues. The CDR3 sequence: CASSLEWGTDTQYF. CDR3 in DNA: TGTGCCAGCAGCTTGGAATGGGGCACAGATACGCAGTATTTT.

The CDR3, as DNA: TGTGCCAGCAGCTTAGAGAGGATCAGAGACACTGAAGCTTTCTTT. The encoded protein is CASSLERIRDTEAFF. V is TRBV13 and J is TRBJ1-1; D is unclear. Trimming took off 1 base at V and 3 bases at J, with 12 bases between the two ends. In germline, CDR1 is PRHDT, CDR2 FYEKMQ (reference sequence). This CDR3 region has 15 residues.

This clone was picked up one time. This chain connects TRBV7-9 to TRBJ2-6; 9 nucleotides match TRBD1. The CDR3 is 15 amino acids. V shed 10 bases and J 5 bases; nucleotides not matched to a gene: 9. Per germline, CDR1 SEHNR and CDR2 FQNEAQ (reference sequence). The CDR3 sequence is CATRQGEYRANVLTF. The DNA for the CDR3 is TGTGCCACGCGACAGGGGGAATATAGGGCCAACGTCCTGACTTTC.

V and J are TRBV18 and TRBJ1-1, with no clear D. This CDR3 has 11 amino acids. V was cut by 3 bases and J by 8 bases, with 7 bases left in between. CDR1 KGHSH and CDR2 LQKENI come from the germline V gene. The CDR3 DNA sequence: TGTGCCAGCTCACCGGACGGAGAAGCTTTCTTT. It specifies CASSPDGEAFF.

The chain is built from TRBV2 and TRBJ2-2, with TRBD2 matching over 10 bases. The CDR3 length is 16 residues. The germline V gene has CDR1 SNHLY and CDR2 FYNNEI. V lost 2 bases, J lost 7 bases, and 7 bases stayed unmatched. This chain's CDR3 is CASSERGSGGRGELFF. CDR3 DNA sequence: TGTGCCAGCAGTGAAAGGGGTAGCGGGGGGCGCGGGGAGCTGTTTTTT.